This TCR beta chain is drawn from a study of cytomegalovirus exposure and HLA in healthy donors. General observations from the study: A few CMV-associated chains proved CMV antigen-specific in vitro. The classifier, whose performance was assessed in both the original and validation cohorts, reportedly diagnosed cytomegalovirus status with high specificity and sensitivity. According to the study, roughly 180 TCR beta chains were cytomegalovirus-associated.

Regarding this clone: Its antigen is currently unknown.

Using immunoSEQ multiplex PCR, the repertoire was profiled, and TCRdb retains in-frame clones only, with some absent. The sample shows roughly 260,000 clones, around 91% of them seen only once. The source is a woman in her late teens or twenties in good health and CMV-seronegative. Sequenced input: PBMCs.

In nucleotides, the CDR3 is TGTGCCAGCAGCCCCCGGGACTCAAATTCACCCCTCCACTTT. The encoded protein is CASSPRDSNSPLHF. This chain uses TRBV6-4 with TRBJ1-6, with D perhaps TRBD1 (5 bases). CDR1 is MRHNA and CDR2 is SNTAGT in the germline V gene. Trimming took off 6 bases at V and 7 bases at J, with 13 bases between the two ends. The length of the CDR3 is 14 residues.